These T cell receptor beta chains were read from a single sample in a study of PD-1 blockade in classical Hodgkin lymphoma. Profiling relied on immunoSEQ multiplex PCR, and the TCRdb table lists in-frame clones only, not all of them. This table holds approximately 52,000 clones, around 73% found once. The sample was peripheral blood mononuclear cells (PBMCs), taken before the second cycle of nivolumab. These receptors came from a human donor with classical Hodgkin lymphoma. CDR3s include the opening cysteine and the closing phenylalanine or tryptophan. Each record gives: D gene, V gene, clone size, J gene, CDR3 protein, CDR3 DNA. A D gene is named only where the DNA matches it firmly. The size of a clone is reported for some rows only, either as once, few or many, or as a class for expanded clones.

d_gene: .
v_gene: TRBV21-1
abundance: .
j_gene: TRBJ2-5
CDR3aa: CASSKAGSGTGQETQYF
CDR3nt: TGTGCCAGCAGCAAAGCAGGTTCCGGGACAGGGCAAGAGACCCAGTACTTC

d_gene: TRBD1
v_gene: TRBV27
abundance: few
j_gene: TRBJ2-7
CDR3aa: CASSPGTGNSYEQYF
CDR3nt: TGTGCCAGCAGTCCCGGGACAGGGAACTCCTACGAGCAGTACTTC

d_gene: .
v_gene: TRBV5-8
abundance: .
j_gene: TRBJ2-3
CDR3aa: CASSLVRGADTQYF
CDR3nt: TGTGCCAGCAGCTTGGTTAGGGGAGCAGATACGCAGTATTTT

d_gene: TRBD1
v_gene: TRBV6-5
abundance: .
j_gene: TRBJ1-1
CDR3aa: CASSFRDSEAFF
CDR3nt: TGTGCCAGCAGTTTCCGGGACAGTGAAGCTTTCTTT

d_gene: .
v_gene: TRBV19
abundance: once
j_gene: TRBJ2-7
CDR3aa: CASSLKLEYEQYF
CDR3nt: TGTGCCAGTAGTCTAAAGCTTGAATACGAGCAGTACTTC

d_gene: .
v_gene: TRBV2
abundance: .
j_gene: TRBJ1-5
CDR3aa: CASMGGGAGNQPQHF
CDR3nt: TGTGCCAGCATGGGGGGAGGGGCGGGCAATCAGCCCCAGCATTTT

d_gene: .
v_gene: TRBV9
abundance: few
j_gene: TRBJ1-1
CDR3aa: CASSAGTLGDTEAFF
CDR3nt: TGTGCCAGCAGCGCCGGGACACTTGGCGACACTGAAGCTTTCTTT

d_gene: .
v_gene: TRBV19
abundance: few
j_gene: TRBJ1-1
CDR3aa: CASSIFGTEAFF
CDR3nt: TGTGCCAGTAGTATTTTCGGCACTGAAGCTTTCTTT

d_gene: .
v_gene: TRBV30
abundance: .
j_gene: TRBJ2-2
CDR3aa: CAWSRGGTVGELFF
CDR3nt: TGTGCCTGGAGCCGCGGAGGTACTGTCGGGGAGCTGTTTTTT

d_gene: .
v_gene: TRBV6-5
abundance: .
j_gene: TRBJ1-4
CDR3aa: CASSYSAVEKLFF
CDR3nt: TGTGCCAGCAGTTACTCGGCAGTGGAAAAACTGTTTTTT

d_gene: .
v_gene: TRBV5-1
abundance: few
j_gene: TRBJ1-5
CDR3aa: CASSTSVEQPQHF
CDR3nt: TGCGCCAGCAGCACCTCAGTCGAACAGCCCCAGCATTTT

d_gene: .
v_gene: TRBV6-6
abundance: .
j_gene: TRBJ2-1
CDR3aa: CASSYSTGTVDEQFF
CDR3nt: TGTGCCAGCAGTTACTCGACTGGCACCGTCGATGAGCAGTTCTTC